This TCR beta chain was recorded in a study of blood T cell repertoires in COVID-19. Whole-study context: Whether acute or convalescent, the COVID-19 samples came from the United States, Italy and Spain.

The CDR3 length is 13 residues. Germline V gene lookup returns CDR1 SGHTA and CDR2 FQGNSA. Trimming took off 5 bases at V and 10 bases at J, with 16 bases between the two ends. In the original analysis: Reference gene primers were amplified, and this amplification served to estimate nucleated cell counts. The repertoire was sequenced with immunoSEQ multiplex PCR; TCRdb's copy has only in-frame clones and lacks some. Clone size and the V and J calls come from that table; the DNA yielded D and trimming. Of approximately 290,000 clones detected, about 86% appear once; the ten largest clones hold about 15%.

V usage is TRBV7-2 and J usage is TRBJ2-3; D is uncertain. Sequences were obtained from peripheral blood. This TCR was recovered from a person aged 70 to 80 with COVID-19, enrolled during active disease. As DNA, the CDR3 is TGTGCCAGCAGCACCCATTTTCGGTCGGCGCAGTATTTT. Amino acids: CASSTHFRSAQYF.